The present T cell receptor (beta chain) was sequenced within a study of regulatory T cells in long-lasting Graves disease. Study overall: Over 5 years of antithyroid drugs with positive TSH receptor antibodies was taken to mean persistent Graves' disease. Notes on the study in general: A greater number of public clonotypes (about 2,900) was shared by persistent patients than by new patients (roughly 880).

In regard to this clonotype: What it recognizes is unknown.

Germline assignment: CDR1 SQVTM and CDR2 ANQGSEA. V was pared by 0 bases and J by 4 bases, with 9 bases of the junction left unmatched. This CDR3 contains 16 residues. Specified time point: persistent/refractory GD, antithyroid drugs over 5 years with positive TRAb. RNA isolated from PBMCs was used to make the TCR library. Relying on iRepertoire HTBI primers and Arm-PCR of CDR3 regions, the team built TCR beta libraries. One entry per CDR3 protein, called by TCRdb with MiXCR from the multiplex PCR reads. The sample records 600,000 to 800,000 distinct CDR3 sequences, 25% to 35% being singletons. The TCR comes from a female donor with Graves disease. The chain employs TRBV29-1 and TRBJ2-7; TRBD1 aligns across 10 bases. The specimen comprised peripheral blood mononuclear cells (PBMCs), sampled when the disease was refractory, from a patient treated with antithyroid drugs. The CDR3 DNA follows: TGCAGCGTTGAAGACTTCGGGACAGGGGATATTTACGAGCAGTACTTC. Translated, it gives CSVEDFGTGDIYEQYF.